The rows below give T cell receptor beta chains drawn from one sample of a study of blood T cell repertoires in COVID-19. Assay: immunoSEQ multiplex PCR; the TCRdb copy retains only in-frame clones and omits some. The table shows about 130,000 clones, with about nine tenths occurring only once. Sequencing was carried out using PBMCs or T cells enriched from blood (not recorded which). The receptor set was obtained from a man between 50 and 59 years old who had recovered from COVID-19. Each CDR3 is given with its conserved first and last residue. A D gene is named only where the DNA matches it firmly. A row's size may be missing; if present it is once, few, many or a size class.

j_gene,abundance,v_gene,d_gene,CDR3nt,CDR3aa
TRBJ2-2,.,TRBV24-1,.,TGTGCCACGTCCCAAATCCAGGGCACCGGGGAGCTGTTTTTT,CATSQIQGTGELFF
TRBJ1-5,.,TRBV24-1,.,TGTGCCACCAGTGATAGGACAGTTAACAATCAGCCCCAGCATTTT,CATSDRTVNNQPQHF
TRBJ1-1,.,TRBV29-1,.,TGCAGCGTTTCTGACACCAACACTGAAGCTTTCTTT,CSVSDTNTEAFF
TRBJ2-1,.,TRBV6-5,.,TGTGCCAGCAGTCAAACTAACCCCTCCTACAATGAGCAGTTCTTC,CASSQTNPSYNEQFF
TRBJ2-3,once,TRBV25-1,.,TGTGCCAGCAGTGAAATCTTCCAGGGTCCAGATACGCAGTATTTT,CASSEIFQGPDTQYF
TRBJ2-7,.,TRBV24-1,.,TGTGCCACCAGTGAGGGTGTGGGGGGTCTCCCGATTCGGAAAGGCGACTACGAGCAGTACTTC,CATSEGVGGLPIRKGDYEQYF
TRBJ1-2,few,TRBV11-2,.,TGTGCCAGCAGCTTAGGGGCAGGGATTGGTGGCTACACCTTC,CASSLGAGIGGYTF
TRBJ1-5,.,TRBV18,.,TGTGCCAGCTCCCCGGGCACAGGCCAAGGGCAGCCCCAGCATTTT,CASSPGTGQGQPQHF
TRBJ2-6,.,TRBV18,.,TGTGCCAGCTCACCACTGGACAGCTCTGGGGCCAACGTCCTGACTTTC,CASSPLDSSGANVLTF
TRBJ1-5,once,TRBV10-1,.,TGCGCCAGCAGTGTAAATAGTCCACCCTTCCGTAAATATAGCAATCAGCCCCAGCATTTT,CASSVNSPPFRKYSNQPQHF
TRBJ1-6,.,TRBV7-2,TRBD1,TGTGCCAGCAGCAAACGTCCGGGACAGGGCGAATCACCCCTCCACTTT,CASSKRPGQGESPLHF
TRBJ1-2,.,TRBV10-3,TRBD1,TGTGCCATCAGTGACAGGGGGCAGGTTGGCTACACCTTC,CAISDRGQVGYTF
TRBJ1-6,.,TRBV18,TRBD1,TGTGCCAGCTCACCACCGCAGGGGGCAGGTTCACCCCTCCACTTT,CASSPPQGAGSPLHF
TRBJ1-4,.,TRBV25-1,TRBD1,TGTGCCAGCAGTGCACTGACAGGGGATAATGAAAAACTGTTTTTT,CASSALTGDNEKLFF
TRBJ2-1,.,TRBV5-4,TRBD2,TGTGCCAGCAGCTACGGGGGACTACTAAACTACAATGAGCAGTTCTTC,CASSYGGLLNYNEQFF
TRBJ2-1,.,TRBV18,TRBD2,TGTGCCAGCTCTCAAAGGCGGGCTAGCGGGGGACTGTACAATGAGCAGTTCTTC,CASSQRRASGGLYNEQFF
TRBJ1-2,.,TRBV15,.,TGTGCCACCCGAGAGAGGAAAATGAGTGGAGGCTACACCTTC,CATRERKMSGGYTF
TRBJ1-5,.,TRBV6-2/TRBV6-3,.,TGTGCCAGCAGTTTTTGGGGGGGAGACAATCAGCCCCAGCATTTT,CASSFWGGDNQPQHF
TRBJ1-5,.,TRBV28,.,TGTGCCAGCACTTTACGTACGGGGGGAAGGCAGCCCCAGCATTTT,CASTLRTGGRQPQHF
TRBJ1-5,.,TRBV18,TRBD1,TGTGCCAGCTCACCCCGAGGGACAGATGGCAATCAGCCCCAGCATTTT,CASSPRGTDGNQPQHF
TRBJ1-2,once,TRBV27,.,TGTGCCAGCAGTCCCCGGGGGAACTATGGCTACACCTTC,CASSPRGNYGYTF
TRBJ2-5,.,TRBV10-1,TRBD2,TGCGCCAGCAGTGCCTGGGTTCGCGGGAGGGCGGGGGAGACCCAGTACTTC,CASSAWVRGRAGETQYF
TRBJ1-1,.,TRBV5-5,.,TGTGCCAGCAGCTTGGAATCGGAGAAGACTGAAGCTTTCTTT,CASSLESEKTEAFF
TRBJ1-2,.,TRBV7-2,TRBD1,TGTGCCAGCAGCTTGACCCGGGACAGGGTCGATGGCTACACCTTC,CASSLTRDRVDGYTF
TRBJ1-1,.,TRBV9,.,TGTGCCAGCAGCGTAGTTATCGGGGAGGGGAACACTGAAGCTTTCTTT,CASSVVIGEGNTEAFF
TRBJ2-3,.,TRBV6-5,TRBD2,TGTGCCAGTAACCTAGCGGGAGTAGATACGCAGTATTTT,CASNLAGVDTQYF
TRBJ1-3,.,TRBV6-5,TRBD1,TGTGCCAGCACCTCAGGGGGTTCTGGAAACACCATATATTTT,CASTSGGSGNTIYF
TRBJ1-4,.,TRBV9,.,TGTGCCAGCAGTCCCGGGACTCAGAATGAAAAACTGTTTTTT,CASSPGTQNEKLFF
TRBJ2-1,.,TRBV19,TRBD2,TGTGCCAGTAGTATTTCCTCCATTAGCGGGACGGCCTACAATGAGCAGTTCTTC,CASSISSISGTAYNEQFF
TRBJ1-1,.,TRBV27,.,TGTGCCAGCAGTCTCCCCTGGCTCAGGAACACTGAAGCTTTCTTT,CASSLPWLRNTEAFF
TRBJ2-7,.,TRBV7-8,.,TGTGCCAGCAGCCCGATAGCGGTCGGCTACGAGCAGTACTTC,CASSPIAVGYEQYF
TRBJ2-1,.,TRBV28,TRBD2,TGTGCCAGCAGTTCCACTAGCGGGAGGCAGCGCGAGCAGTTCTTC,CASSSTSGRQREQFF
TRBJ2-7,once,TRBV6-5,.,TGTGCCAGCAGTTGGGGCGGACAGGGAGGGTCCTACGAGCAGTACTTC,CASSWGGQGGSYEQYF
TRBJ2-7,once,TRBV5-1,TRBD1,TGCGCCAGCAGCTTGGGGACAGGTTCCTCCTACGAGCAGTACTTC,CASSLGTGSSYEQYF